These 21 T cell receptor beta chains were sequenced from one sample in a study of OX40 agonist ivuxolimab in advanced cancers. TCRdb's copy holds only in-frame clones and misses some; the assay was immunoSEQ multiplex PCR. Among 45,000 to 60,000 clones listed, roughly nine tenths were seen once. The sequences come from CD4+ or CD8+ T cells sorted from blood, collected in a trial of the OX40 agonist ivuxolimab. The receptor source for this set is an adult with an advanced solid tumor such as melanoma, head and neck, liver or kidney cancer.

Here the CDR3 DNA reads TGTGCCAGCAGTCCCACCTCTCCAGGCGGAGGTGAAAAACTGTTTTTT. Translating it yields CASSPTSPGGGEKLFF. This chain joins TRBV28 and TRBJ1-4; no definite D call. The V end was cut by 5 bases, the J end by 7 bases, with 20 bases between. The CDR3 contains 16 residues. CDR1 is MDHEN and CDR2 is SYDVKM in the germline V gene.

The chain links TRBV28 to TRBJ2-7; 7 bases match TRBD1. The CDR3 totals 14 residues. Germline CDR1 reads MDHEN; CDR2 reads SYDVKM. V trimming: 6 bases; J trimming: 4 bases; junction bases outside the gene matches: 9. CDR3 sequence reads: CASSPTTGDYEQYV. DNA of the CDR3: TGTGCCAGCAGCCCAACTACAGGGGATTACGAGCAGTACGTC.

The chain carries TRBV4-1 and TRBJ2-2; no clear D gene. Trimming removed 5 bases from V and 4 bases from J, with 8 bases in between. Per germline, CDR1 MGHRA and CDR2 YSYEKL. The CDR3 totals 13 residues. CDR3 sequence reads: CASSALVTGELFF. The CDR3 nucleotides read TGCGCCAGCAGCGCACTGGTCACCGGGGAGCTGTTTTTT.

This clone showed up just once. This chain connects TRBV4-1 to TRBJ2-3; D possibly matches TRBD1 or TRBD2 (6 bases each). Looked up from germline, CDR1 is MGHRA and CDR2 is YSYEKL. This CDR3 contains 15 residues. V dropped 4 bases and J dropped 4 bases, with 15 bases sitting between them. CDR3 protein: CASSPQGGQADTQYF. CDR3 nucleotides: TGCGCCAGCAGCCCCCAAGGGGGGCAGGCAGATACGCAGTATTTT.

V usage is TRBV19 and J usage is TRBJ1-1; 8 bases match TRBD1. Germline loops: CDR1 LNHDA, CDR2 SQIVND (reference sequence). The CDR3 covers 14 residues. V lost 6 bases and J lost 5; bases outside the gene matches: 8. CDR3 amino acids: CASSHDRGMTEAFF. CDR3 sequence (DNA): TGTGCCAGTAGCCATGACAGGGGAATGACTGAAGCTTTCTTT.

This chain connects TRBV19 to TRBJ2-1; 10 nucleotides match TRBD2. Germline V gene data show CDR1 as LNHDA and CDR2 as SQIVND (reference sequence). The CDR3 totals 12 residues. Trimming cost V 7 bases and J 8 bases; bases outside gene matches: 2. The CDR3 loop reads CASKSGGDEQFF. CDR3 coding DNA: TGTGCCAGTAAAAGCGGGGGGGATGAGCAGTTCTTC.

The J gene is TRBJ2-7, the V gene TRBV2, with 8 bases fitting TRBD1. The length of the CDR3 is 13 residues. The V and J ends lost 4 bases and 4 bases, in that order; junction bases with no gene match: 3. Germline V gives CDR1 SNHLY, CDR2 FYNNEI. CDR3 loop: CASSGRGLYEQYF. CDR3 DNA sequence: TGTGCCAGCAGTGGCAGGGGGCTGTACGAGCAGTACTTC. Variable domain in full (rest from reference TRBV2 and TRBJ2-7): EPEVTQTPSHQVTQMGQEVILRCVPISNHLYFYWYRQILGQKVEFLVSFYNNEISEKSEIFDDQFSVERPDGSNFTLKIRSTKLEDSAMYFCASSGRGLYEQYFGPGTRLTVT.

The V call is TRBV6-1, the J call TRBJ1-3; tentative D call: TRBD1 (6 bases). Germline-derived CDR1 and CDR2 are MNHNS and SASEGT. V lost 0 bases, J lost 0 bases, and 9 bases lay in between. CDR3 length: 16 residues. The CDR3 sequence is CASSEAGQYSGNTIYF. DNA of the CDR3: TGTGCCAGCAGTGAAGCAGGACAGTACTCTGGAAACACCATATATTTT.

This chain uses TRBV27 with TRBJ1-2; D not certain. V lost 3 bases and J lost 4, with 12 bases in between. Germline CDR1 is MNHEY and CDR2 is SMNVEV (reference sequence). The CDR3 loop spans 14 amino acids. The CDR3 coding sequence is TGTGCCAGCAGTTTGTCACAGAGCTCCTATGGCTACACCTTC. It codes for CASSLSQSSYGYTF.

V usage is TRBV30 and J usage is TRBJ1-2, with 7 bases identical to TRBD1. The CDR3 sequence is 14 residues long. V trimming: 4 bases; J trimming: 6 bases; junction bases outside the gene matches: 11. Germline V gene data show CDR1 as GTSNPN and CDR2 as SVGIG (reference sequence). CDR3 coding DNA: TGTGCCTGGACAGGGACAGCTGGGTTCGATGGCTACACCTTC. Its protein is CAWTGTAGFDGYTF.

The chain employs TRBV28 and TRBJ1-5; a possible D gene is TRBD1 (5 bases). The CDR3 consists of 13 residues. From germline, CDR1 is MDHEN and CDR2 SYDVKM. V lost 8 bases, J lost 5 bases, and 13 bases lay in between. For the CDR3, the DNA is TGTGCCAGCTCATGGGGCAGGTATCAGCCCCAGCATTTT. This sequence encodes CASSWGRYQPQHF.

The chain has TRBV2 and TRBJ1-2; no definite D call. V was trimmed by 4 bases and J by 4 bases, leaving 7 bases between them. This CDR3 has 12 amino acids. Germline CDR1 reads SNHLY; CDR2 reads FYNNEI. The CDR3 DNA reads TGTGCCAGCAGTGGGGATCTCTATGGCTACACCTTC. Translation: CASSGDLYGYTF.

The gene calls are TRBV7-9 and TRBJ2-5, with 9 bases lining up with TRBD1. The CDR3 sequence is 18 residues long. Per germline, CDR1 SEHNR and CDR2 FQNEAQ (reference sequence). V shed 2 bases, J shed 5 bases, and the junction held 15 bases outside the gene matches. DNA of the CDR3: TGTGCCAGCAGCTTACCCCGCGCCCGGACAGGGGAGTTGGAGACCCAGTACTTC. Its protein product is CASSLPRARTGELETQYF.

This clone was found once. J is TRBJ1-2 and V is TRBV4-1; D perhaps matches TRBD1 (5 bases). With 3 bases removed from V and 5 bases from J, the gap between germline ends came to 19 bases. Germline V gene data show CDR1 as MGHRA and CDR2 as YSYEKL. The CDR3 has 16 amino acids. The CDR3 is CASSQTLGGDRYGYTF. In DNA form, the CDR3 reads TGCGCCAGCAGCCAGACCCTCGGAGGGGATAGGTATGGCTACACCTTC.

The gene calls are TRBV5-1 and TRBJ1-3; D uncertain. Trimming took off 4 bases at V and 1 base at J, with 15 bases between the two ends. This CDR3 region has 16 residues. Germline V lookup: CDR1 SGHRS, CDR2 YFSETQ. In nucleotides, the CDR3 is TGCGCCAGCAGCCCTGGGCCGGGTTCGTCTGGAAACACCATATATTTT. It specifies CASSPGPGSSGNTIYF.

About this clone itself: Other DNA sequences in the sample encode the same CDR3. The DNA for the CDR3 is TGCGCCAGCAGCCGGGGACAGGGGACTGAAGCTTTCTTT. Its translation: CASSRGQGTEAFF. This rearrangement joins TRBV5-1 to TRBJ1-1, with 10 bases aligning to TRBD1. Germline trimming cut 4 bases from V and 5 bases from J; bases unmatched to any gene: 2. CDR3 length: 13 amino acids. CDR1 is SGHRS, CDR2 YFSETQ, per germline.

The chain couples TRBV4-1 to TRBJ2-7; 8 bases are a match to TRBD1. CDR1 is MGHRA and CDR2 is YSYEKL in the germline V gene. Trimming at V came to 8 bases and at J to 0 bases, leaving 12 bases not matched to a gene. The CDR3 covers 16 residues. CDR3 sequence: CASPHAAGGSSYEQYV. The CDR3 nucleotides read TGCGCCAGCCCCCATGCTGCAGGGGGCAGCTCCTACGAGCAGTACGTC.

The V and J genes are TRBV6-1 and TRBJ1-1, with D unclear. Germline CDR1 reads MNHNS; CDR2 reads SASEGT. V gave up 11 bases and J gave up 6 bases, with 25 bases separating them. The CDR3 spans 15 residues. This CDR3 is CAGAVVVGAVAEAFF. CDR3 in DNA: TGTGCCGGAGCAGTGGTGGTTGGAGCAGTGGCTGAAGCTTTCTTT.

This CDR3 is CASSSDTRKINYGYTF. The CDR3, as DNA: TGTGCCAGCAGCTCCGACACCCGTAAGATTAACTATGGCTACACCTTC. The rearrangement joins TRBV9 to TRBJ1-2, with D uncertain. Germline assignment: CDR1 SGDLS and CDR2 YYNGEE. This CDR3 is 16 amino acids long. V lost 4 bases and J 1 base, leaving 17 bases between the germline ends.

The rearrangement uses TRBV2 and TRBJ2-7; TRBD2 aligns across 9 bases. The V gene end was trimmed by 6 bases and the J gene end by 5 bases; junction bases not matched to a gene: 8. The CDR3 extends over 14 amino acids. Germline assignment: CDR1 SNHLY and CDR2 FYNNEI. The CDR3 loop reads CASRPGLAFNEQYF. The CDR3 DNA reads as TGTGCCAGCAGGCCTGGACTAGCGTTCAACGAGCAGTACTTC.

The V and J genes are TRBV6-5 and TRBJ2-1, with 13 positions matching TRBD2. The CDR3 spans 16 residues. J gave up 4 bases and V 4 bases, and 4 bases lay outside the gene matches. Germline assignment: CDR1 MNHEY and CDR2 SVGAGI. The CDR3 region is CASSFMGLAGYNEQFF. For the CDR3, the DNA is TGTGCCAGCAGTTTCATGGGACTAGCGGGGTACAATGAGCAGTTCTTC.